This T cell receptor beta chain derives from a study of T cells after yellow fever vaccination. The study's findings and limits: The secondary response was weaker, and its peak arrived faster, on day 5 versus 15. Reappearing after the booster were most of the clones from primary vaccination (roughly 96% CD4, approximately 86% CD8). Contamination of FACS-sorted repertoires by abundant clonotypes from the bulk population could occur.

CDR3 length equals 13 residues. Trimming removed 0 bases from V and 2 bases from J, with 6 bases in between. Germline loops: CDR1 SGHRS, CDR2 YFSETQ. The authors made TCR cDNA by 5'RACE template switching, adding a universal primer site and UMIs. TCRdb re-called the 5' RACE reads through MiXCR, storing one row per CDR3 protein. Counted here are about 320,000 distinct CDR3 sequences, around 6.8% occurring once; the ten biggest clones make up roughly a sixth. There are many counts of this clonotype. As yet, its antigen is unknown. Material: PBMCs, obtained roughly seven weeks after the first yellow fever vaccination. This chain connects TRBV5-1 to TRBJ2-7, with a weak D call TRBD2 (5 bases). The clonotype originates from a young man who received the YFV17D yellow fever vaccine. DNA for the CDR3: TGCGCCAGCAGCTTGGACGGGGCCTACGAGCAGTACTTC. The encoded protein is CASSLDGAYEQYF. The full variable domain, with the rest looked up from reference TRBV5-1 and TRBJ2-7, is KAGVTQTPRYLIKTRGQQVTLSCSPISGHRSVSWYQQTPGQGLQFLFEYFSETQRNKGNFPGRFSGRQFSNSRSEMNVSTLELGDSALYLCASSLDGAYEQYFGPGTRLTVT.